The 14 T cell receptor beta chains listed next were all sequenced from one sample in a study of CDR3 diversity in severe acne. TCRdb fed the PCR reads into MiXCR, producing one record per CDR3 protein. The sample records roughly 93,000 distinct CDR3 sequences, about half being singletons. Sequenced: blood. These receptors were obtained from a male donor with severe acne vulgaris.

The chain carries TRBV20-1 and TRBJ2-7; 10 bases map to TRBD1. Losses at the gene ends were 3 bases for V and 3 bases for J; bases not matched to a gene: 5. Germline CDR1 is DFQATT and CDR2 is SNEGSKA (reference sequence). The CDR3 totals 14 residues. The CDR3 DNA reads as TGCAGTGCTAGGCACCGGGACAGGGGCTACGAGCAGTACTTC. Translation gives CSARHRDRGYEQYF.

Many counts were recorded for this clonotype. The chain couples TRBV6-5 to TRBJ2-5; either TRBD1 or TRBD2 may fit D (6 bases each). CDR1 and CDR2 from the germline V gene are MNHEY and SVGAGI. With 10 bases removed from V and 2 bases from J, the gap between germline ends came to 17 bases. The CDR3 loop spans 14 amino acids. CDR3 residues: CATGAEHWQETQYF. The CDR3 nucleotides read TGTGCCACGGGGGCGGAACACTGGCAAGAGACCCAGTACTTC.

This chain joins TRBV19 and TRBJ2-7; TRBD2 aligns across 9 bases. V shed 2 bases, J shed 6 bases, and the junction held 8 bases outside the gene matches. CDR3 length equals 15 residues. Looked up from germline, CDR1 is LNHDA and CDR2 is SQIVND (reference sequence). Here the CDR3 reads CASSISSSGITEQYF. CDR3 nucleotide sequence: TGTGCCAGTAGTATATCGTCTAGCGGGATAACCGAGCAGTACTTC. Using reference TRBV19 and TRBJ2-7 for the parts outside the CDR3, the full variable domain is DGGITQSPKYLFRKEGQNVTLSCEQNLNHDAMYWYRQDPGQGLRLIYYSQIVNDFQKGDIAEGYSVSREKKESFPLTVTSAQKNPTAFYLCASSISSSGITEQYFGPGTRLTVT.

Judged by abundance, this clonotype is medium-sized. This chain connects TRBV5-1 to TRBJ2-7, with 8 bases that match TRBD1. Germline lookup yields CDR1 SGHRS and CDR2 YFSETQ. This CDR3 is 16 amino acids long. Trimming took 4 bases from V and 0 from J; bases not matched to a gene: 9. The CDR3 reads CASSTSGGLSSYEQYF. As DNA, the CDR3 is TGCGCCAGCAGCACTTCAGGGGGCCTTAGCTCCTACGAGCAGTACTTC.

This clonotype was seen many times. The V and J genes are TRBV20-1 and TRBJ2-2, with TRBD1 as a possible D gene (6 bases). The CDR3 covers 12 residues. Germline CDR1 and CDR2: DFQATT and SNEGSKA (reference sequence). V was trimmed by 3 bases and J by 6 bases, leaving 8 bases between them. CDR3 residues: CSASEGAGELFF. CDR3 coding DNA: TGCAGTGCTAGTGAGGGGGCCGGGGAGCTGTTTTTT.

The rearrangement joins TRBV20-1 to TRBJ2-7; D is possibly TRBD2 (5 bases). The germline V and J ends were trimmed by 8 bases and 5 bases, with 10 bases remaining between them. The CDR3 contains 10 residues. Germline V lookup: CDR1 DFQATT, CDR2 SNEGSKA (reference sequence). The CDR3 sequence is CSFSANEQYF. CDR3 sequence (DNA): TGCAGTTTTAGCGCTAACGAGCAGTACTTC.

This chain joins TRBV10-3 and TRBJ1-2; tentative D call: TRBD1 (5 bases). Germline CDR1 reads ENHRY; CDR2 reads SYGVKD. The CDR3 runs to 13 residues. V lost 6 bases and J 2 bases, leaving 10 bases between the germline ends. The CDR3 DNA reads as TGTGCCATCAGCCCCGACAGAAACTATGGCTACACCTTC. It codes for CAISPDRNYGYTF.

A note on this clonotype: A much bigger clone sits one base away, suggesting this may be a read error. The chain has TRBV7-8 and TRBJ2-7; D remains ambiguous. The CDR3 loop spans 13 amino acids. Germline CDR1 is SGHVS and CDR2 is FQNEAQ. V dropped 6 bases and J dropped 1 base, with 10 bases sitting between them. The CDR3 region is CASSEYQSYEQYF. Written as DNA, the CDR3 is TGTGCCAGCAGTGAATACCAGTCCTACGAGCAGTACTTC.

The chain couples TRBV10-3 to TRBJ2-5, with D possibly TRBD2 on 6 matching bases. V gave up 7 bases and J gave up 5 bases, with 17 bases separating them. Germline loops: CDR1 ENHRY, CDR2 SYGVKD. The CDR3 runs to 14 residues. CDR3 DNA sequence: TGTGCCATCAAGAATGATTGGGGGGATGAGACCCAGTACTTC. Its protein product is CAIKNDWGDETQYF.

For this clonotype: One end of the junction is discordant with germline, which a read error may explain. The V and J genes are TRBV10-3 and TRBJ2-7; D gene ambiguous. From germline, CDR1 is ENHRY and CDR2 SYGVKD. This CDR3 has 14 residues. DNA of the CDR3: TGTGCCAGCAGTTTGGGATACAGATCCTACGAGCAGTACTTC. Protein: CASSLGYRSYEQYF.

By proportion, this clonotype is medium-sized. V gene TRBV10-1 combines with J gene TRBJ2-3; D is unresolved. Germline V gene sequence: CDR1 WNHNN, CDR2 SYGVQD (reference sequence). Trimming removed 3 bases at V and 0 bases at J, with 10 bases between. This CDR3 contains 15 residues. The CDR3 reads CASSDSIGSTDTQYF. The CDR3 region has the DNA TGCGCCAGCAGTGATTCCATAGGTAGCACAGATACGCAGTATTTT.

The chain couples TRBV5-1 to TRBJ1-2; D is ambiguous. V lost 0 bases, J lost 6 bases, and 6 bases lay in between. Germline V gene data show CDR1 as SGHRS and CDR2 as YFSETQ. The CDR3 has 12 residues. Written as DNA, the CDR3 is TGCGCCAGCAGCTTGGGGCAGGATGGCTACACCTTC. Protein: CASSLGQDGYTF.

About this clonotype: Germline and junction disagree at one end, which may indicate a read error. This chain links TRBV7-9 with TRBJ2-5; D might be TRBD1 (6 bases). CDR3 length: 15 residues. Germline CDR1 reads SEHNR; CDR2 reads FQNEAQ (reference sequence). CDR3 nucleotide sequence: TGTGCCAGCAGCTTGGTCGACAGGAACCAAGAGACCCAATACTTC. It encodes CASSLVDRNQETQYF.

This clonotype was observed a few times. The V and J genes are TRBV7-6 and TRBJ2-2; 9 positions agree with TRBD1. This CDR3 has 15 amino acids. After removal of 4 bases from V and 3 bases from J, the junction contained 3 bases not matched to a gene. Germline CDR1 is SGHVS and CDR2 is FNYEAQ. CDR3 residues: CASSSGQGHTGELFF. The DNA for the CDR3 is TGTGCCAGCAGCTCCGGACAGGGGCACACCGGGGAGCTGTTTTTT.